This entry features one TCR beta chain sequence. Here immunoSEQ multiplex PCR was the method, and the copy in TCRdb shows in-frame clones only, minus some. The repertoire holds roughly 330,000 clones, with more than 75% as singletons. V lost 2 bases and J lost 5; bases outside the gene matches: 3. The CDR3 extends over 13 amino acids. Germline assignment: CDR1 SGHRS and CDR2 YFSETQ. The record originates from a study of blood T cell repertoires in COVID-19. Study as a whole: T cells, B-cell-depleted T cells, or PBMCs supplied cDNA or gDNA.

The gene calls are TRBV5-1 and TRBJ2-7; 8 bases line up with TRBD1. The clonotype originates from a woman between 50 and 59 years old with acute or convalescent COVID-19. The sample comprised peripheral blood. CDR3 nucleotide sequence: TGCGCCAGCAGCTTTACAGGGGGAAACGAGCAGTACTTC. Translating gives CASSFTGGNEQYF.